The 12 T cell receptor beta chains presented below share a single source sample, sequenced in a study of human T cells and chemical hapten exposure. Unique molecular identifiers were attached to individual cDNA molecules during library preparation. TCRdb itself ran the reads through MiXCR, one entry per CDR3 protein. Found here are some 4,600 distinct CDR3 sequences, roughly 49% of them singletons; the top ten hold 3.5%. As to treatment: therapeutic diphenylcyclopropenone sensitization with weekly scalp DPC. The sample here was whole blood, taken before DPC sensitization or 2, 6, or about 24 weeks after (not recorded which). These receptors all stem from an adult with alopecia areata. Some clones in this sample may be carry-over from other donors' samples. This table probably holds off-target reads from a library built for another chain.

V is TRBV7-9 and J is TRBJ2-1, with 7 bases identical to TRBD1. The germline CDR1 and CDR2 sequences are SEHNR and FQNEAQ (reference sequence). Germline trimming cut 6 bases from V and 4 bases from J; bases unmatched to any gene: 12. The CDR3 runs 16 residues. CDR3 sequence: CASRSSDRVLYNEQFF. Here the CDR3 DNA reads TGTGCCAGCAGGTCAAGCGACAGGGTCCTATACAATGAGCAGTTCTTC.

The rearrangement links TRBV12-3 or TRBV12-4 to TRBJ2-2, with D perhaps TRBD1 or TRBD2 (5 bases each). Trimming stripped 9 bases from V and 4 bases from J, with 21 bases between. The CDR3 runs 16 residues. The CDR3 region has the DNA TGTGCCAGTAAAGGATATCCTTCTGGGGGCACCGGGGAGCTGTTTTTT. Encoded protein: CASKGYPSGGTGELFF.

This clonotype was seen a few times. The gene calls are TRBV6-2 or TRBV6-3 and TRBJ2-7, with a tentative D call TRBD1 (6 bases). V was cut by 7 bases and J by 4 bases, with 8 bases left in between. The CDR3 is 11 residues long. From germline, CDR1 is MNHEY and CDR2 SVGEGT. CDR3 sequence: CASTQGYEQYF. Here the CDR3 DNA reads TGTGCCAGCACACAGGGTTACGAGCAGTACTTC.

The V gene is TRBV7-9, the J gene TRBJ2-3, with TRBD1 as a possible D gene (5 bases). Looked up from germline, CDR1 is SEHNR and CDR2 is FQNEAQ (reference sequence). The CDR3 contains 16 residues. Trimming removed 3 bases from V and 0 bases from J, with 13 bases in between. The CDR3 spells CASSFKGARSTDTQYF. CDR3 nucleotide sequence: TGTGCCAGCAGCTTTAAAGGGGCGCGAAGCACAGATACGCAGTATTTT.

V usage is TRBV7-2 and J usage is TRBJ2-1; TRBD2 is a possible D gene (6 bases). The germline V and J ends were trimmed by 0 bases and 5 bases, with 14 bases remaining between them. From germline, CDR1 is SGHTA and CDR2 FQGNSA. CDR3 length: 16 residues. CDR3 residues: CASSLALGLTNNEQFF. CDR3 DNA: TGTGCCAGCAGCTTAGCTCTGGGACTTACAAACAATGAGCAGTTCTTC. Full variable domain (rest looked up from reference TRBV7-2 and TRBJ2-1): GAGVSQSPSNKVTEKGKDVELRCDPISGHTALYWYRQSLGQGLEFLIYFQGNSAPDKSGLPSDRFSAERTGGSVSTLTIQRTQQEDSAVYLCASSLALGLTNNEQFFGPGTRLTVL.

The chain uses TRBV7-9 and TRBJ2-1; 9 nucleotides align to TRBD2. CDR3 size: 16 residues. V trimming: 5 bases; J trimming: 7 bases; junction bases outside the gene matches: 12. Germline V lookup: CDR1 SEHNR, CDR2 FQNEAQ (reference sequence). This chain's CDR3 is CASSLRPSGVVNEQFF. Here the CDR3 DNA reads TGTGCCAGCAGCCTCAGACCTAGCGGGGTGGTTAATGAGCAGTTCTTC. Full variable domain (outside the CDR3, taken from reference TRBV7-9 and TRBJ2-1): DTGVSQNPRHKITKRGQNVTFRCDPISEHNRLYWYRQTLGQGPEFLTYFQNEAQLEKSRLLSDRFSAERPKGSFSTLEIQRTEQGDSAMYLCASSLRPSGVVNEQFFGPGTRLTVL.

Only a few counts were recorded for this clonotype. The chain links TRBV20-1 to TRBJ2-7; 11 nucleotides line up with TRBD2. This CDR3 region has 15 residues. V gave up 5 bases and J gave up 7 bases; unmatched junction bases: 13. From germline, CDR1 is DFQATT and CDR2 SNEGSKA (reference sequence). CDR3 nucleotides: TGCAGTGCTGGGCCTTCACTAGCGGGAGTAGGGGAGCAGTACTTC. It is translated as CSAGPSLAGVGEQYF.

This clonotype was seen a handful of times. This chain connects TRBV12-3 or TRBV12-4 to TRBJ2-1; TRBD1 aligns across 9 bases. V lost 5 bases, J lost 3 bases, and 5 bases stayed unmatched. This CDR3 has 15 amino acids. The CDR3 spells CASSRQGVSYNEQFF. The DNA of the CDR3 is TGTGCCAGCAGTCGACAGGGGGTGAGCTACAATGAGCAGTTCTTC.

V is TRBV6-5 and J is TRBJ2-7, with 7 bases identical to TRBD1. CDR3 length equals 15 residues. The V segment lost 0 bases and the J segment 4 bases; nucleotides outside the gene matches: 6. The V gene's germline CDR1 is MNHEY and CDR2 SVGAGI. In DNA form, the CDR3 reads TGTGCCAGCAGTTACTCGGGAAGGGGGCGGTACGAGCAGTACTTC. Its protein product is CASSYSGRGRYEQYF.

CDR3 bases: TGTGCCAGCAGCTTTGAACTAGCGGGAGGCGGGGAGACCCAGTACTTC. Amino acid sequence: CASSFELAGGGETQYF. The chain links TRBV7-2 to TRBJ2-5; 12 positions agree with TRBD2. In germline, CDR1 is SGHTA, CDR2 FQGNSA. Unmatched junction bases numbered 7, after V lost 3 bases and J lost 5 bases. The CDR3 runs 16 residues.

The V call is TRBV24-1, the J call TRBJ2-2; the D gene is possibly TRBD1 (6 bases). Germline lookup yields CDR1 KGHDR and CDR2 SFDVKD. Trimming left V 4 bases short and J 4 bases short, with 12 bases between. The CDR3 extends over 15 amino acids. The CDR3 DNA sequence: TGTGCCACCAGTGACAGGACAGTTCCCACCGGGGAGCTGTTTTTT. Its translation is CATSDRTVPTGELFF.

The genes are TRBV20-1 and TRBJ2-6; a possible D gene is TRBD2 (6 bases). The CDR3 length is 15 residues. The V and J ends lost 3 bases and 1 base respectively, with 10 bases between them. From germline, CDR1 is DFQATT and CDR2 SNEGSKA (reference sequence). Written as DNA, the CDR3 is TGCAGTGCTAGCGGGGCGGGGTCTGGGGCCAACGTCCTGACTTTC. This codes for CSASGAGSGANVLTF.